These T cell receptor beta chains were read from a single sample in a study of T cell responses to AZD1222 COVID-19 vaccine. Clones were sequenced by immunoSEQ multiplex PCR, and TCRdb holds only the in-frame ones, with some missing. The table shows over 150,000 clones, with about 91% occurring only once. The material sequenced was peripheral blood, taken 28 days after the second AZD1222 dose. The origin of the receptors is an adult who received the AZD1222 COVID-19 vaccine. Both conserved end residues are part of each CDR3. A D gene is named only where the DNA matches it firmly. Size values are once, few and many counts, or a class for expanded clones, and some rows have none.

d_call: -; clone_size: -; v_call: TRBV19; j_call: TRBJ1-1; cdr3_length: 12; cdr3_nt: TGTGCCAGTACCAGGACTTACACTGAAGCTTTCTTT; cdr3_aa: CASTRTYTEAFF
d_call: -; clone_size: -; v_call: TRBV7-2; j_call: TRBJ1-4; cdr3_length: 15; cdr3_nt: TGTGCCAGCAGCCAAAGGCGCAGCGTCGGTGAAAAACTGTTTTTT; cdr3_aa: CASSQRRSVGEKLFF
d_call: -; clone_size: -; v_call: TRBV9; j_call: TRBJ2-7; cdr3_length: 17; cdr3_nt: TGTGCCAGCAGCGTAGGGGGTCGGAGAGGCCTCTCCTACGAGCAGTACTTC; cdr3_aa: CASSVGGRRGLSYEQYF
d_call: -; clone_size: once; v_call: TRBV28; j_call: TRBJ1-5; cdr3_length: 13; cdr3_nt: TGTGCCAGCAGAACACAGGGCAATCAGCCCCAGCATTTT; cdr3_aa: CASRTQGNQPQHF
d_call: -; clone_size: -; v_call: TRBV5-4; j_call: TRBJ1-1; cdr3_length: 13; cdr3_nt: TGTGCCAGCAGGCCGGGTCGGGGGGCGGCAGCTTTCTTT; cdr3_aa: CASRPGRGAAAFF
d_call: -; clone_size: -; v_call: TRBV5-4; j_call: TRBJ1-1; cdr3_length: 14; cdr3_nt: TGTGCCAGCAGCCTAACACCGAGGGACACTGAAGCTTTCTTT; cdr3_aa: CASSLTPRDTEAFF
d_call: -; clone_size: -; v_call: TRBV14; j_call: TRBJ1-2; cdr3_length: 15; cdr3_nt: TGTGCCAGCAGCCAAGATCTCATCAGGAACTATGGCTACACCTTC; cdr3_aa: CASSQDLIRNYGYTF
d_call: TRBD1; clone_size: -; v_call: TRBV19; j_call: TRBJ1-1; cdr3_length: 17; cdr3_nt: TGTGCCAGTACGGGAGGGAGGACAGGGCCGATAAACACTGAAGCTTTCTTT; cdr3_aa: CASTGGRTGPINTEAFF
d_call: TRBD1; clone_size: once; v_call: TRBV7-9; j_call: TRBJ2-2; cdr3_length: 15; cdr3_nt: TGTGCCAGCACTAACAGGGGGCATGGGGTCGGGGAGCTGTTTTTT; cdr3_aa: CASTNRGHGVGELFF
d_call: TRBD2; clone_size: -; v_call: TRBV10-3; j_call: TRBJ2-3; cdr3_length: 14; cdr3_nt: TGTGCCATCAGTGGGGGCGGGGGGGTGAATACGCAGTATTTT; cdr3_aa: CAISGGGGVNTQYF
d_call: TRBD1; clone_size: -; v_call: TRBV19; j_call: TRBJ1-6; cdr3_length: 17; cdr3_nt: TGTGCCAGTAGTATAAAAACAGGGGGCATCTTTGGGTCACCCCTCCACTTT; cdr3_aa: CASSIKTGGIFGSPLHF
d_call: -; clone_size: once; v_call: TRBV7-9; j_call: TRBJ2-7; cdr3_length: 17; cdr3_nt: TGTGCCAGCAGCCCCATCTTAGGTCCTGGGGTACCGTACGAGCAGTACTTC; cdr3_aa: CASSPILGPGVPYEQYF
d_call: -; clone_size: -; v_call: TRBV7-9; j_call: TRBJ2-5; cdr3_length: 15; cdr3_nt: TGTGCCAGCAGCTTAGGACCAGGGGCGAAAGAGACCCAGTACTTC; cdr3_aa: CASSLGPGAKETQYF
d_call: TRBD2; clone_size: -; v_call: TRBV7-2; j_call: TRBJ2-1; cdr3_length: 14; cdr3_nt: TGTGCCAGCAGGAAGGGCGGGAGTTACAATGAGCAGTTCTTC; cdr3_aa: CASRKGGSYNEQFF
d_call: -; clone_size: -; v_call: TRBV5-1; j_call: TRBJ1-4; cdr3_length: 15; cdr3_nt: TGCGCCAGCAGCTTGGAATGGATGTCTAATGAAAAACTGTTTTTT; cdr3_aa: CASSLEWMSNEKLFF
d_call: TRBD2; clone_size: -; v_call: TRBV15; j_call: TRBJ2-1; cdr3_length: 17; cdr3_nt: TGTGCCACCAGCAGAGATGGAAGCGGGGGGGCAGCTGGTGAGCAGTTCTTC; cdr3_aa: CATSRDGSGGAAGEQFF
d_call: -; clone_size: -; v_call: TRBV7-2; j_call: TRBJ2-1; cdr3_length: 15; cdr3_nt: TGTGCCAGCAGCTTGGCCTTGACAGGATACAATGAGCAGTTCTTC; cdr3_aa: CASSLALTGYNEQFF
d_call: TRBD2; clone_size: -; v_call: TRBV2; j_call: TRBJ2-3; cdr3_length: 15; cdr3_nt: TGTGCCAGCAGTGTTCGGGGGGGCCGGGGAGATACGCAGTATTTT; cdr3_aa: CASSVRGGRGDTQYF
d_call: TRBD1; clone_size: -; v_call: TRBV28; j_call: TRBJ2-2; cdr3_length: 14; cdr3_nt: TGTGCCAGCAGCGGACAGGGAAACACCGGGGAGCTGTTTTTT; cdr3_aa: CASSGQGNTGELFF
d_call: -; clone_size: -; v_call: TRBV11-3; j_call: TRBJ2-5; cdr3_length: 10; cdr3_nt: TGTGCCAGCAGCCCAGAGACCCAGTACTTC; cdr3_aa: CASSPETQYF
d_call: -; clone_size: -; v_call: TRBV4-1; j_call: TRBJ1-3; cdr3_length: 16; cdr3_nt: TGCGCCAGCAGCCAAGGGAGGGGGAATTCTGGAAACACCATATATTTT; cdr3_aa: CASSQGRGNSGNTIYF
d_call: TRBD1; clone_size: -; v_call: TRBV28; j_call: TRBJ1-2; cdr3_length: 14; cdr3_nt: TGTGCCAGCAAATTCGGCCCAACAGGGGAAGGCTACACCTTC; cdr3_aa: CASKFGPTGEGYTF
d_call: TRBD2; clone_size: -; v_call: TRBV5-4; j_call: TRBJ2-2; cdr3_length: 17; cdr3_nt: TGTGCCAGCAGCTCCCGACTAGCGGGGGGGAACACCGGGGAGCTGTTTTTT; cdr3_aa: CASSSRLAGGNTGELFF
d_call: TRBD1; clone_size: -; v_call: TRBV5-1; j_call: TRBJ2-7; cdr3_length: 15; cdr3_nt: TGCGCCAGCAGCATAGACGTGGGACAGGGGTTCGAGCAGTACTTC; cdr3_aa: CASSIDVGQGFEQYF
d_call: -; clone_size: -; v_call: TRBV13; j_call: TRBJ2-7; cdr3_length: 13; cdr3_nt: TGTGCCAGCAGCTGGGGAAGGGCCTACGAGCAGTACTTC; cdr3_aa: CASSWGRAYEQYF
d_call: TRBD2; clone_size: -; v_call: TRBV6-2/TRBV6-3; j_call: TRBJ2-3; cdr3_length: 19; cdr3_nt: TGTGCCAGCAGTTACTCGGGACTAGCGGGGGCCTTAGGAACAGATACGCAGTATTTT; cdr3_aa: CASSYSGLAGALGTDTQYF
d_call: -; clone_size: -; v_call: TRBV11-2; j_call: TRBJ2-3; cdr3_length: 14; cdr3_nt: TGTGCCAGCAGCCCAGTAGGGGGGGTTGATACGCAGTATTTT; cdr3_aa: CASSPVGGVDTQYF
d_call: -; clone_size: -; v_call: TRBV5-4; j_call: TRBJ2-3; cdr3_length: 11; cdr3_nt: TGTGCCAGCAGCTTTAGTAATACGCAGTATTTT; cdr3_aa: CASSFSNTQYF
d_call: -; clone_size: -; v_call: TRBV6-5; j_call: TRBJ1-1; cdr3_length: 16; cdr3_nt: TGTGCCAGCAGTTACTCGATTGGGGCGAGGTACACTGAAGCTTTCTTT; cdr3_aa: CASSYSIGARYTEAFF
d_call: -; clone_size: -; v_call: TRBV6-2/TRBV6-3; j_call: TRBJ1-1; cdr3_length: 16; cdr3_nt: TGTGCCAGCAGTTACTCGCCTCAGGGGTTGAACACTGAAGCTTTCTTT; cdr3_aa: CASSYSPQGLNTEAFF